This passage covers 21 T cell receptor beta chains from one sample sequenced in a study of OX40 agonist ivuxolimab in advanced cancers. Sequenced by immunoSEQ multiplex PCR; TCRdb stores in-frame clones only, minus some. Of about 100,000 clones listed, roughly 89% were seen once; the top ten hold around 1.6%. The source material was CD4+ or CD8+ T cells sorted from blood, sampled in a trial of the OX40 agonist ivuxolimab. Receptor source: an adult with an advanced solid tumor such as melanoma, head and neck, liver or kidney cancer.

The V gene is TRBV5-1, the J gene TRBJ2-7; 8 nucleotides align to TRBD1. After removal of 4 bases from V and 6 bases from J, the junction contained 9 bases not matched to a gene. This CDR3 comprises 14 residues. CDR1 and CDR2 (germline): SGHRS, YFSETQ. DNA of the CDR3: TGCGCCAGCAGCCCACGGACAGGGATGGTCGAGCAGTACTTC. This codes for CASSPRTGMVEQYF.

V and J are TRBV18 and TRBJ2-7; possible D gene TRBD1, 6 bases. Germline values: CDR1 KGHSH, CDR2 LQKENI. This CDR3 spans 14 amino acids. The V end lost 3 bases, the J end lost 4 bases, and 13 bases lay between the germline ends. The CDR3 protein is CASSPGTHLYEQYF. Written as DNA, the CDR3 is TGTGCCAGCTCACCCGGGACACACTTATACGAGCAGTACTTC.

J is TRBJ2-1 and V is TRBV5-8, with TRBD2 matching 15 bases. Per germline, CDR1 SGHTS and CDR2 YDEGEE. This CDR3 spans 15 amino acids. J gave up 7 bases and V 3 bases, and 2 bases lay outside the gene matches. The CDR3, as DNA: TGTGCCAGCAGCTCGGGACTAGCGGGGGGTAATGAGCAGTTCTTC. This encodes CASSSGLAGGNEQFF.

The chain recombines TRBV18 with TRBJ2-7; possibly TRBD1 or TRBD2 for D (7 bases each). V was shortened by 9 bases and J by 0 bases, with 15 bases between the two germline ends. The CDR3 covers 14 residues. Germline CDR1 KGHSH, CDR2 LQKENI. CDR3 in DNA: TGTGCCAGTTCAGGGGGGGGGTCCTCCTACGAGCAGTACTTC. Its translation is CASSGGGSSYEQYF.

This chain links TRBV7-8 with TRBJ2-2, with 7 positions matching TRBD1. J gave up 5 bases and V 8 bases, and 8 bases lay outside the gene matches. Per germline, CDR1 SGHVS and CDR2 FQNEAQ. The CDR3 has 14 amino acids. CDR3 sequence (DNA): TGTGCCAGCTCCCCCCGGGACAGTACCGGGGAGCTGTTTTTT. Encoded protein: CASSPRDSTGELFF. The full variable domain, with the rest looked up from reference TRBV7-8 and TRBJ2-2, is GAGVSQSPRYKVAKRGQDVALRCDPISGHVSLFWYQQALGQGPEFLTYFQNEAQLDKSGLPSDRFFAERPEGSVSTLKIQRTQQEDSAVYLCASSPRDSTGELFFGEGSRLTVL.

This rearrangement joins TRBV30 to TRBJ1-2; D remains unclear. The V and J ends lost 5 bases and 2 bases respectively, with 15 bases between them. Germline CDR1 GTSNPN, CDR2 SVGIG (reference sequence). The CDR3 runs 14 residues. The CDR3 is CAWGSGYANYGYTF. The CDR3 nucleotides are TGTGCCTGGGGGTCGGGGTATGCGAACTATGGCTACACCTTC.

The gene calls are TRBV30 and TRBJ1-5; D unresolved. V gave up 2 bases and J gave up 7 bases, with 15 bases separating them. The V gene's germline CDR1 is GTSNPN and CDR2 SVGIG (reference sequence). This CDR3 comprises 14 residues. The DNA of the CDR3 is TGTGCCTGGAGTTTGGCAGGTAATCACCAGCCCCAGCATTTT. Its translation is CAWSLAGNHQPQHF.

This chain joins TRBV7-9 and TRBJ1-3; D possibly corresponds to TRBD1 (5 bases). Looked up from germline, CDR1 is SEHNR and CDR2 is FQNEAQ (reference sequence). This CDR3 is 14 amino acids long. V lost 5 bases and J 5 bases, leaving 13 bases between the germline ends. CDR3 loop: CASSPTRGRNTIYF. The CDR3, as DNA: TGTGCCAGCAGCCCGACGAGGGGCCGAAACACCATATATTTT. Combining the CDR3 with reference TRBV7-9 and TRBJ1-3 gives the whole variable domain DTGVSQNPRHKITKRGQNVTFRCDPISEHNRLYWYRQTLGQGPEFLTYFQNEAQLEKSRLLSDRFSAERPKGSFSTLEIQRTEQGDSAMYLCASSPTRGRNTIYFGEGSWLTVV.

J is TRBJ2-7 and V is TRBV4-3, with D possibly matching TRBD2 (6 bases). V was trimmed by 0 bases and J by 2 bases, leaving 17 bases between them. From germline, CDR1 is LGHNA and CDR2 YSLEER. This CDR3 has 17 amino acids. CDR3 protein: CASSQEREQWRAYEQYF. The CDR3 bases are TGCGCCAGCAGCCAAGAAAGGGAGCAGTGGAGGGCCTACGAGCAGTACTTC.

V gene TRBV2 combines with J gene TRBJ2-3; tentative D call: TRBD2 (5 bases). The CDR3 loop spans 13 amino acids. Germline V lookup: CDR1 SNHLY, CDR2 FYNNEI. Trimming removed 8 bases from V and 2 bases from J, with 11 bases in between. The CDR3 DNA sequence: TGTGCCAGCCCAGAGCGGCACACAGATACGCAGTATTTT. This gives the protein CASPERHTDTQYF.

The table lists this clone with a count of one. This chain joins TRBV13 and TRBJ2-3; no reliable D call. Trimming took off 5 bases at V and 1 base at J, with 10 bases between the two ends. The CDR3 contains 14 residues. Germline V CDR1 and CDR2: PRHDT, FYEKMQ (reference sequence). CDR3: CASSARSGTDTQYF. As DNA, the CDR3 is TGTGCCAGCAGCGCCCGGAGTGGCACAGATACGCAGTATTTT.

Ten or more counts support this clone. The chain is built from TRBV4-1 and TRBJ1-1; D is ambiguous. Trimming left V 2 bases short and J 1 base short, with 14 bases between. Germline loops: CDR1 MGHRA, CDR2 YSYEKL. This CDR3 spans 16 amino acids. The CDR3 region is CASSQSPGRTNTEAFF. The CDR3 region has the DNA TGCGCCAGCAGCCAAAGTCCCGGACGGACGAACACTGAAGCTTTCTTT.

The V call is TRBV30, the J call TRBJ2-5; D unresolved. Trimming pared 8 bases from V and 4 bases from J, leaving 20 bases between. The CDR3 covers 14 residues. In germline, CDR1 is GTSNPN, CDR2 SVGIG (reference sequence). The CDR3 loop reads CATDTVGVRETQYF. In nucleotides, the CDR3 is TGTGCCACAGACACGGTTGGGGTCAGAGAGACCCAGTACTTC.

This rearrangement joins TRBV9 to TRBJ1-4; weak D call: TRBD1 (5 bases). Trimming removed 2 bases from V and 0 bases from J, with 14 bases in between. Germline V gene data show CDR1 as SGDLS and CDR2 as YYNGEE. There are 17 residues in the CDR3. In DNA, the CDR3 is TGTGCCAGCAGCGTCGGTGGGGGGAACCCAACTAATGAAAAACTGTTTTTT. Translating gives CASSVGGGNPTNEKLFF.

This clone occurred once. The chain has TRBV7-2 and TRBJ1-5; weak D call: TRBD1 (6 bases). The V end lost 5 bases, the J end lost 7 bases, and 18 bases lay between the germline ends. CDR3 length: 15 residues. Germline lookup yields CDR1 SGHTA and CDR2 FQGNSA. The CDR3 here is CASSRRGTAGQPQHF. The CDR3 nucleotides are TGTGCCAGCAGCCGAAGGGGGACGGCCGGGCAGCCCCAGCATTTT.

The chain is built from TRBV7-9 and TRBJ1-6, with 7 positions matching TRBD1. Per germline, CDR1 SEHNR and CDR2 FQNEAQ (reference sequence). This CDR3 has 15 amino acids. J gave up 10 bases and V 3 bases, and 9 bases lay outside the gene matches. The CDR3 nucleotides are TGTGCCAGCAGCTTTCTCTCCGGGACAGTCTCACCCCTCCACTTT. Its translation is CASSFLSGTVSPLHF.

V is TRBV5-8 and J is TRBJ2-3; 8 bases are a match to TRBD1. This CDR3 is built from 15 residues. V shed 4 bases and J 10 bases; nucleotides not matched to a gene: 14. Germline assignment: CDR1 SGHTS and CDR2 YDEGEE. The CDR3 nucleotides read TGTGCCAGCAGCCCCGGGACAGGTTTATCCGCTGCGCAGTATTTT. Residues: CASSPGTGLSAAQYF.

The sample holds a few counts of this clone. V is TRBV9 and J is TRBJ1-6; TRBD1 matches at 7 bases. This CDR3 has 14 residues. The V gene's germline CDR1 is SGDLS and CDR2 YYNGEE. V lost 4 bases to trimming and J lost 12 bases; unmatched junction nucleotides: 10. This CDR3 reads CASSPQGFRGPLHF. CDR3 nucleotides: TGTGCCAGCAGCCCACAGGGGTTCAGGGGACCCCTCCACTTT.

This CDR3 is CASSSGTGDEKLFF. The CDR3 bases are TGCGCCAGCAGCTCAGGGACAGGGGATGAAAAACTGTTTTTT. The chain recombines TRBV5-1 with TRBJ1-4; 10 bases fit TRBD1. This CDR3 contains 14 residues. Looked up from germline, CDR1 is SGHRS and CDR2 is YFSETQ. Trimming cost V 3 bases and J 6 bases; bases outside gene matches: 2.

The chain has TRBV5-1 and TRBJ2-7; possible D gene TRBD2, 5 bases. There are 14 residues in the CDR3. Germline loops: CDR1 SGHRS, CDR2 YFSETQ. The V end was cut by 0 bases, the J end by 5 bases, with 12 bases between. The DNA of the CDR3 is TGCGCCAGCAGCTTGGATAACGCCGGGGACGAGCAGTACTTC. It specifies CASSLDNAGDEQYF.

V is TRBV4-1 and J is TRBJ1-2; 7 nucleotides line up with TRBD1. J lost 4 bases, V lost 1 base, and 6 bases had no gene match. This CDR3 has 15 amino acids. CDR1 MGHRA and CDR2 YSYEKL come from the germline V gene. CDR3 in DNA: TGCGCCAGCAGCCAAGTTCTTCAGGGGGTCTATGGCTACACCTTC. It specifies CASSQVLQGVYGYTF.